The clone carrying this T cell receptor beta chain was picked up many times. This specimen belongs to a study of patients and donors after allogeneic stem cell transplantation. Germline CDR1 and CDR2: MGHDK and SYGVNS. V lost 4 bases to trimming and J lost 9 bases, with 10 bases between them. The CDR3 extends over 12 amino acids. TCRdb re-derived calls from the RT-PCR reads in MiXCR, one entry per CDR3 protein. The table has 200,000 to 250,000 distinct CDR3 sequences, around an eighth seen once. The source material was blood, either unsorted or a sorted T cell fraction (not recorded which). The chain is built from TRBV25-1 and TRBJ2-4, with a weak D call TRBD1 (7 bases). This receptor was taken from a human donor who was either an allogeneic HSCT recipient or a stem cell or donor lymphocyte infusion donor (not recorded which). It is not recorded whose cells these are; they may come from a transplant donor. The CDR3 coding sequence is TGTGCCAGCAGTGGACAGGGAGGCATTCAGTACTTC. This gives the protein CASSGQGGIQYF. Full variable domain (missing parts from reference TRBV25-1 and TRBJ2-4): EADIYQTPRYLVIGTGKKITLECSQTMGHDKMYWYQQDPGMELHLIHYSYGVNSTEKGDLSSESTVSRIRTEHFPLTLESARPSHTSQYLCASSGQGGIQYFGAGTRLSVL.